This T cell receptor beta chain emerged from a study of regulatory T cells in long-lasting Graves disease. Study context: The criterion for persistent Graves' disease was over 5 years of antithyroid drugs with positive TSH receptor antibodies.

V lost 4 bases and J 3 bases, leaving 15 bases between the germline ends. CDR3 length: 14 residues. Germline V gene sequence: CDR1 SQVTM, CDR2 ANQGSEA. CDR3 regions were amplified by Arm-PCR using iRepertoire HTBI primers to build TCR beta libraries. TCRdb reprocessed the multiplex PCR reads with MiXCR, giving one entry per CDR3 protein. The sample consists of about 470,000 distinct CDR3 sequences, 20% to 25% of them appearing once. Study-wide findings and caveats: Persistent Graves' patients showed less TCR diversity than newly diagnosed patients showed. Having few samples may have compromised the accuracy.

This clonotype has at least ten counts. The antigen is not known. Time point given: persistent/refractory GD, antithyroid drugs over 5 years with positive TRAb. PBMC RNA served as the TCR library source. This TCR was sampled from a female donor with Graves disease. The chain links TRBV29-1 to TRBJ1-1, with D possibly TRBD1 on 5 matching bases. Sequencing used peripheral blood mononuclear cells (PBMCs), obtained when the disease was refractory, from a patient treated with antithyroid drugs. The CDR3 region is CSVGPLGGDTEAFF. For the CDR3, the DNA is TGCAGCGTTGGGCCCCTGGGGGGGGACACTGAAGCTTTCTTT.